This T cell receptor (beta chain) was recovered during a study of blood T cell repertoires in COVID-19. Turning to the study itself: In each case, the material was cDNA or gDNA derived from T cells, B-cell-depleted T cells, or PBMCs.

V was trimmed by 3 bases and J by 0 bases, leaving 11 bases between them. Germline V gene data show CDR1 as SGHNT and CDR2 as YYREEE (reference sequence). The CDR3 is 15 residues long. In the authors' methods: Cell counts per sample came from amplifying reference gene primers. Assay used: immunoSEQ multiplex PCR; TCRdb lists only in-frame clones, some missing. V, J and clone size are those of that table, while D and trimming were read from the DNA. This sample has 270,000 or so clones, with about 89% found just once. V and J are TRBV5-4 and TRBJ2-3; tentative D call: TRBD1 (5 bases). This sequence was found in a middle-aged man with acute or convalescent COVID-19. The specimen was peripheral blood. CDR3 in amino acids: CASSSQVGSTDTQYF. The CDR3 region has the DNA TGTGCCAGCAGCTCACAGGTGGGCAGCACAGATACGCAGTATTTT.